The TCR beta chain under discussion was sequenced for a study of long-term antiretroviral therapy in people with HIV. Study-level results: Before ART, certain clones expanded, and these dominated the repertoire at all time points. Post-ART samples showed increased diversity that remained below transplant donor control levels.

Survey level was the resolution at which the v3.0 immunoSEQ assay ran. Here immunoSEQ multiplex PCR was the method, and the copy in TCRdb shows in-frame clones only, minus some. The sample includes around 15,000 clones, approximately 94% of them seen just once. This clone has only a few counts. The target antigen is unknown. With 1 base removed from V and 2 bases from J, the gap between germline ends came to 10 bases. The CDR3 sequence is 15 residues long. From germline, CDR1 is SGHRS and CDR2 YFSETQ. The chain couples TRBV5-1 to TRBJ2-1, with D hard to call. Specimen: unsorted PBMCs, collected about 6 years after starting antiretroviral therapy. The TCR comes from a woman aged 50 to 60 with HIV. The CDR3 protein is CASSLHYPTYNEQFF. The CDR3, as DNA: TGCGCCAGCAGCTTGCACTACCCAACCTACAATGAGCAGTTCTTC.